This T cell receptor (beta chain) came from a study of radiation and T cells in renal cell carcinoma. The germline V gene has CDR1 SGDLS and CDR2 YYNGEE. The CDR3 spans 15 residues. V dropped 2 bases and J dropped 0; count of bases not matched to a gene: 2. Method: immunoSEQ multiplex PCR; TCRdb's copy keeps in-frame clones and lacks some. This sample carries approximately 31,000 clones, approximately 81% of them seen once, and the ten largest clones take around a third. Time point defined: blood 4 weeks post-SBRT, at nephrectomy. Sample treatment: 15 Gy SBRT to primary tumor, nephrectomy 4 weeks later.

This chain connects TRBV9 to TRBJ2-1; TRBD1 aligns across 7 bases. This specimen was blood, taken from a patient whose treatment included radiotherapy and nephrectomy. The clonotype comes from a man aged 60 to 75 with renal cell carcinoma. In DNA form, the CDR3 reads TGTGCCAGCAGCGTGTCAGGGGGCTCCTACAATGAGCAGTTCTTC. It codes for CASSVSGGSYNEQFF.